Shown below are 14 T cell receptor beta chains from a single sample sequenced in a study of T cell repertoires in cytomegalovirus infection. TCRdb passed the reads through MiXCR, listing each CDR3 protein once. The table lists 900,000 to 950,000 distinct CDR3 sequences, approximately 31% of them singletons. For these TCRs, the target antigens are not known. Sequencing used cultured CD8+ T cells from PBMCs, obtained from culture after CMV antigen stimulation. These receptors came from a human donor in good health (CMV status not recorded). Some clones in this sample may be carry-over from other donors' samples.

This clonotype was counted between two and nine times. The CDR3 bases are TGTGCCAGCAGCTTATTGGCGAAAAGCACAGATACGCAGTATTTT. It is translated as CASSLLAKSTDTQYF. The J gene is TRBJ2-3, the V gene TRBV7-6; D not certain. Germline V lookup: CDR1 SGHVS, CDR2 FNYEAQ. Trimming cost V 2 bases and J 0 bases, with 9 bases left between them. The length of the CDR3 is 15 residues.

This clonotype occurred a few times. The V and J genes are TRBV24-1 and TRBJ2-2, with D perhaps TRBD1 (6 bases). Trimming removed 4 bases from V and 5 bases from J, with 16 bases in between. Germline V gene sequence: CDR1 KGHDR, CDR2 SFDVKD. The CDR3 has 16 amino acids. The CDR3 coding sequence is TGTGCCACCAGTGAAGGGGGAACAAGGAAGACCGGGGAGCTGTTTTTT. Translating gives CATSEGGTRKTGELFF.

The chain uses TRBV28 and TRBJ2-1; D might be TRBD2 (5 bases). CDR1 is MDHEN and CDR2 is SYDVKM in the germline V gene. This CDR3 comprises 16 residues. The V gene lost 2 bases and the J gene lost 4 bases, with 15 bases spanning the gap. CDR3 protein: CASSLSLGVSYNEQFF. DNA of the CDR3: TGTGCCAGCAGTTTAAGCCTCGGGGTTTCGTACAATGAGCAGTTCTTC.

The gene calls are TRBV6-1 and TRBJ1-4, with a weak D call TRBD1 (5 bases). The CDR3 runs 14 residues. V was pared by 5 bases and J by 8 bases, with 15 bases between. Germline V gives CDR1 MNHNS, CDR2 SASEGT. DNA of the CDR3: TGTGCCAGCAGTAGATCAGGGTTCGACGAAAAACTGTTTTTT. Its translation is CASSRSGFDEKLFF.

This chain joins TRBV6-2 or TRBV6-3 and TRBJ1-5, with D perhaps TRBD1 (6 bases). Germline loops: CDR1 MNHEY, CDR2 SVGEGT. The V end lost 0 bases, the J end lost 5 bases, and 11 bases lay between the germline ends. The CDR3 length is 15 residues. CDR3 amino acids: CASSYSQGNYQPQHF. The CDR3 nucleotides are TGTGCCAGCAGTTACTCGCAGGGGAACTATCAGCCCCAGCATTTT.

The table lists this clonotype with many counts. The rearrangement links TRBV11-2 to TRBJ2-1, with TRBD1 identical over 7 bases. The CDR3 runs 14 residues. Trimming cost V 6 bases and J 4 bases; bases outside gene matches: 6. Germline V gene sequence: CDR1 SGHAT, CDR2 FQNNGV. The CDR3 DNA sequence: TGTGCCAGCAGTGGGACAGAAGTGTACAATGAGCAGTTCTTC. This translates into CASSGTEVYNEQFF.

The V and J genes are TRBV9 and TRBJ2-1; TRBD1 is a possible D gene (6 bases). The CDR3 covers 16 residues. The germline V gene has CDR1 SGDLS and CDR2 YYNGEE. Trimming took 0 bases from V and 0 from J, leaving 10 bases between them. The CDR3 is CASSVAQGGSYNEQFF. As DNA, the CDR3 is TGTGCCAGCAGCGTAGCTCAAGGGGGCTCCTACAATGAGCAGTTCTTC. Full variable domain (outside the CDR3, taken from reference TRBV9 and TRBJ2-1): DSGVTQTPKHLITATGQRVTLRCSPRSGDLSVYWYQQSLDQGLQFLIQYYNGEERAKGNILERFSAQQFPDLHSELNLSSLELGDSALYFCASSVAQGGSYNEQFFGPGTRLTVL.

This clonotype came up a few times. The CDR3 sequence: CASSSSVASGNEQFF. CDR3 nucleotides: TGTGCCAGCAGCTCTAGTGTAGCGTCTGGCAATGAGCAGTTCTTC. The chain employs TRBV7-4 and TRBJ2-1, with D possibly TRBD2 on 5 matching bases. The CDR3 contains 15 residues. Germline assignment: CDR1 SGHVT and CDR2 SQSDAQ. The germline V and J ends were trimmed by 4 bases and 6 bases, with 16 bases remaining between them.

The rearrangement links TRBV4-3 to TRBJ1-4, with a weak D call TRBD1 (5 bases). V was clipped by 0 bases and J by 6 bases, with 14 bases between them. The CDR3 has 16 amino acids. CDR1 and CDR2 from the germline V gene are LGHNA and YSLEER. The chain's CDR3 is CASSQDKGTVYEKLFF. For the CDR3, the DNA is TGCGCCAGCAGCCAAGATAAGGGGACGGTTTATGAAAAACTGTTTTTT.

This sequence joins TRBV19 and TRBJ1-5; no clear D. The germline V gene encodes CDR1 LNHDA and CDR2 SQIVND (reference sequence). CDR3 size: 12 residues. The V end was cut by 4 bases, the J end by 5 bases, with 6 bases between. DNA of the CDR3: TGTGCCAGTAGTAAGGATCATCAGCCCCAGCATTTT. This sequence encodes CASSKDHQPQHF.

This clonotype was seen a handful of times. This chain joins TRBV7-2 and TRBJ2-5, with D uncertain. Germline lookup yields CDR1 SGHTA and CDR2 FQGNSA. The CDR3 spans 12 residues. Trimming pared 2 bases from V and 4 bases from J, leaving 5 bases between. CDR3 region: CASSLILETQYF. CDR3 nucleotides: TGTGCCAGCAGCTTAATCCTAGAGACCCAGTACTTC.

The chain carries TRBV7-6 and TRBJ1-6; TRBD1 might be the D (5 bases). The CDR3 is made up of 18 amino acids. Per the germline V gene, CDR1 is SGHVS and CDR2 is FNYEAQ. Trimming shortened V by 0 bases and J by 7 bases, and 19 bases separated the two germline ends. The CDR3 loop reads CASSLAFMGRGENSPLHF. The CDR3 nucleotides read TGTGCCAGCAGCTTAGCTTTCATGGGGCGCGGGGAGAATTCACCCCTCCACTTT.

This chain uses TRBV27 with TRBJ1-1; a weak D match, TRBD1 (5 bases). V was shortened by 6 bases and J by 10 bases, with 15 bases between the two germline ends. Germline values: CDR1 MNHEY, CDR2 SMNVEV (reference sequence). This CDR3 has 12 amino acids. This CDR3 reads CASSPGPGRAFF. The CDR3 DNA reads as TGTGCCAGCAGCCCAGGGCCAGGGAGAGCTTTCTTT.

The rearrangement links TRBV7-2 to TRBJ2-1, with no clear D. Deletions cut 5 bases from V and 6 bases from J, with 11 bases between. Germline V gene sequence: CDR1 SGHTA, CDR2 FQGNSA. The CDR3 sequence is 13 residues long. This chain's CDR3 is CASSPWPSNEQFF. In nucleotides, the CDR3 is TGTGCCAGCAGCCCCTGGCCAAGCAATGAGCAGTTCTTC.